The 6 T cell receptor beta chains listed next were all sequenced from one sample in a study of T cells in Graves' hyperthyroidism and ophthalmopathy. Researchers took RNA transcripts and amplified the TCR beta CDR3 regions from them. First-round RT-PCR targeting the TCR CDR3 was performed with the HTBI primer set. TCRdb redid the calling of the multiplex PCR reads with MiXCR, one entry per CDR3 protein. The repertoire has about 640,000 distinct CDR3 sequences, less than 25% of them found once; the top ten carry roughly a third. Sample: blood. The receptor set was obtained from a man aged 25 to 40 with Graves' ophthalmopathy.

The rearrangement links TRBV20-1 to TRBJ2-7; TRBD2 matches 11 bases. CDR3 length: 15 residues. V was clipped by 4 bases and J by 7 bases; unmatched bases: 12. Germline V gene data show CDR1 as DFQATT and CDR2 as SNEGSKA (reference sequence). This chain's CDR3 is CSAIDLTSGVPEQYF. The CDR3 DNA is TGCAGTGCTATCGATTTGACTAGCGGGGTCCCGGAGCAGTACTTC.

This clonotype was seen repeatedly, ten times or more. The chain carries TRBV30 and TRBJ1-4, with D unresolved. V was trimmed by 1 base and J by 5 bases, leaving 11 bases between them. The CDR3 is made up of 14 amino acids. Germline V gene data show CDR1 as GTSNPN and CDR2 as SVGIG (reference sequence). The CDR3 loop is CAWSEGTLNEKLFF. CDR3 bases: TGTGCCTGGAGTGAAGGAACACTGAATGAAAAACTGTTTTTT.

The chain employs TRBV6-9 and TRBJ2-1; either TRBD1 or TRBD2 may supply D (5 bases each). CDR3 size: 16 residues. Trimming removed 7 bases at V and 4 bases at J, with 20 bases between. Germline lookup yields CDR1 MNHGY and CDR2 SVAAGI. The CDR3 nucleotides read TGTGCCAGCAATTTCGCCGGGGCATGGGCTTACAATGAGCAGTTCTTC. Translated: CASNFAGAWAYNEQFF.

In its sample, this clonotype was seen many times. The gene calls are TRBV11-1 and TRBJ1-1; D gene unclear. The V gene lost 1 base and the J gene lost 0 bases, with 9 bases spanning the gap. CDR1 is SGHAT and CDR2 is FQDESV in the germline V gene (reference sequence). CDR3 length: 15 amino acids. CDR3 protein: CASSLGFSLNTEAFF. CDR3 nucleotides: TGTGCCAGCAGCTTAGGGTTCTCACTGAACACTGAAGCTTTCTTT.

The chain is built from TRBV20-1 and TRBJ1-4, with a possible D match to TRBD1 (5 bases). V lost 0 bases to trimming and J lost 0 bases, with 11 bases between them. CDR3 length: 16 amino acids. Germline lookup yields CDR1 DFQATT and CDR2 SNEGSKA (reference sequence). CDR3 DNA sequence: TGCAGTGCTAGAGATTCCCCGGGGGCAACTAATGAAAAACTGTTTTTT. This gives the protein CSARDSPGATNEKLFF.

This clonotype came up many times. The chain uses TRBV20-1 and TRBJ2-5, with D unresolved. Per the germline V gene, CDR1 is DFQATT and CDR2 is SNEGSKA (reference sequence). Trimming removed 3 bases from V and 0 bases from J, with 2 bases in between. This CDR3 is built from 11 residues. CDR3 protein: CSARDQETQYF. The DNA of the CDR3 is TGCAGTGCTAGGGACCAAGAGACCCAGTACTTC.